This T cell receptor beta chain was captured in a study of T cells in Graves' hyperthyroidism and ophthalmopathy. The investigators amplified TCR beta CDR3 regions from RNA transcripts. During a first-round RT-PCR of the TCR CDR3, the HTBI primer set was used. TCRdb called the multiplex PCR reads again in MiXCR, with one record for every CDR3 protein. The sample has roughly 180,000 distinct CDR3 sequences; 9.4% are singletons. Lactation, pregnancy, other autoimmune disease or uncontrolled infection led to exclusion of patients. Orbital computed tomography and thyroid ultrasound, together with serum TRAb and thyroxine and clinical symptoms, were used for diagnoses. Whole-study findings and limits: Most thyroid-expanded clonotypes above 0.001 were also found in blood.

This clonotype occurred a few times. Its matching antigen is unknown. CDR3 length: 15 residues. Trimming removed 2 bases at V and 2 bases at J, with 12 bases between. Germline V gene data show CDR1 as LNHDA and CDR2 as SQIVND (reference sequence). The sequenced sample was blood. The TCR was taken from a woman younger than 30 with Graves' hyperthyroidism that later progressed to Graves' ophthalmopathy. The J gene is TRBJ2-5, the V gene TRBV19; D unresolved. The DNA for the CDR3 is TGTGCCAGTAGTATAACGCTCAGGAAACAAGAGACCCAGTACTTC. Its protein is CASSITLRKQETQYF.